These 21 T cell receptor beta chains originate from one sample sequenced in a study of T cell repertoires in cytomegalovirus infection. Their recognized antigens are unknown. TCRdb re-derived calls from the reads in MiXCR, one entry per CDR3 protein. The data show some 920,000 distinct CDR3 sequences, approximately 33% seen once. Material: cultured CD8+ T cells from PBMCs, obtained from culture after CMV antigen stimulation. The receptors stem from a human donor in good health (CMV status not recorded). Some clones in this sample may be carry-over from other donors' samples.

This clonotype was counted ten times or more. The chain employs TRBV7-3 and TRBJ1-3; D uncertain. V shed 5 bases and J shed 4 bases, with 21 bases lying between them. Germline CDR1 SGHTA, CDR2 FQGTGA. The CDR3 spans 17 residues. DNA for the CDR3: TGTGCCAGCAGCCGATACCCCGACCCGGCGGACGGAAACACCATATATTTT. It is translated as CASSRYPDPADGNTIYF.

This clonotype was observed a handful of times. CDR3 amino acids: CASSPLLREGSNQPQHF. The CDR3 DNA reads as TGTGCCAGCAGTCCACTGCTTCGGGAGGGAAGCAATCAGCCCCAGCATTTT. V and J are TRBV6-6 and TRBJ1-5; D is unclear. Trimming shortened V by 5 bases and J by 1 base, and 18 bases separated the two germline ends. The CDR3 has 17 amino acids. From germline, CDR1 is MNHNY and CDR2 SVGAGI (reference sequence).

V and J are TRBV29-1 and TRBJ2-5, with D possibly matching TRBD1 (6 bases). Germline V gives CDR1 SQVTM, CDR2 ANQGSEA. The CDR3 covers 14 residues. With 2 bases removed from V and 1 base from J, the gap between germline ends came to 11 bases. CDR3 DNA: TGCAGCGTTGAACTGGGGGCTGTCCAAGAGACCCAGTACTTC. Residues: CSVELGAVQETQYF.

This clonotype was counted a few times. The rearrangement uses TRBV6-1 and TRBJ2-7; the D gene is possibly TRBD1 (5 bases). The germline gives CDR1 MNHNS, CDR2 SASEGT. Trimming took 5 bases from V and 7 from J, leaving 15 bases between them. This CDR3 comprises 13 residues. The CDR3 nucleotides read TGTGCCAGCAGTCTGACAGCTTCTCGGGAGCAGTACTTC. It specifies CASSLTASREQYF.

The rearrangement joins TRBV4-1 to TRBJ2-3; possibly TRBD1 for D (6 bases). V shed 0 bases and J shed 3 bases, with 10 bases lying between them. The CDR3 spans 15 residues. Germline lookup yields CDR1 MGHRA and CDR2 YSYEKL. CDR3 DNA sequence: TGCGCCAGCAGCCAAGAGGGGGCGAGGACAGATACGCAGTATTTT. It encodes CASSQEGARTDTQYF.

This clonotype was recorded at least ten times. The chain has TRBV12-3 or TRBV12-4 and TRBJ2-4, with 9 bases aligning to TRBD1. The length of the CDR3 is 16 residues. V was clipped by 6 bases and J by 7 bases; unmatched bases: 13. In DNA form, the CDR3 reads TGTGCCAGCAGCCCCGGGAAGGGACAGGGTGAGAACATTCAGTACTTC. This sequence encodes CASSPGKGQGENIQYF.

The chain employs TRBV20-1 and TRBJ1-1; D is perhaps TRBD1 (5 bases). V lost 6 bases and J lost 6, with 14 bases in between. The germline gives CDR1 DFQATT, CDR2 SNEGSKA (reference sequence). This CDR3 region has 12 residues. Here the CDR3 reads CSANRLHPEAFF. CDR3 sequence (DNA): TGCAGTGCCAACAGGCTTCACCCTGAAGCTTTCTTT.

The J gene is TRBJ1-5, the V gene TRBV12-3 or TRBV12-4; a possible D gene is TRBD1 (6 bases). V was trimmed by 4 bases and J by 7 bases, leaving 14 bases between them. There are 14 residues in the CDR3. The CDR3 reads CASSSGQSRQPQHF. The CDR3 DNA sequence: TGTGCCAGCAGTTCAGGACAGTCCCGGCAGCCCCAGCATTTT.

Only a few counts were recorded for this clonotype. The CDR3 reads CASSYSMGTSTETQYF. DNA for the CDR3: TGTGCCAGCAGTTACTCGATGGGGACTAGCACGGAGACCCAGTACTTC. J is TRBJ2-5 and V is TRBV6-5; 9 bases map to TRBD2. After removal of 0 bases from V and 5 bases from J, the junction contained 7 bases not matched to a gene. The CDR3 is 16 amino acids. The germline V gene encodes CDR1 MNHEY and CDR2 SVGAGI.

This clonotype was detected a few times. The chain links TRBV19 to TRBJ2-1; maybe TRBD1 (7 bases). With 8 bases removed from V and 4 bases from J, the gap between germline ends came to 18 bases. Germline V gene data show CDR1 as LNHDA and CDR2 as SQIVND (reference sequence). This CDR3 is built from 15 residues. The DNA of the CDR3 is TGTGCCAGTTCGCTGGAGGGACAGCCGTACAATGAGCAGTTCTTC. It codes for CASSLEGQPYNEQFF.

This clonotype was counted between two and nine times. A much larger clone differs from this one at a single base, so this may be a read error. V is TRBV12-3 or TRBV12-4 and J is TRBJ2-3; D might be TRBD1 or TRBD2, each matching 5 bases. V lost 4 bases to trimming and J lost 2 bases, with 7 bases between them. The CDR3 spans 13 residues. This CDR3 reads CASSWDPTDTQYF. The DNA for the CDR3 is TGTGCCAGCAGTTGGGACCCCACAGATACGCAGTATTTT.

The gene calls are TRBV20-1 and TRBJ1-5; 10 bases match TRBD1. Germline trimming cut 3 bases from V and 3 bases from J; bases unmatched to any gene: 5. Germline V lookup: CDR1 DFQATT, CDR2 SNEGSKA (reference sequence). The CDR3 spans 15 residues. The CDR3 is CSASRQGAHNQPQHF. CDR3 in DNA: TGCAGTGCTAGCCGACAGGGGGCCCACAATCAGCCCCAGCATTTT.

This chain uses TRBV6-6 with TRBJ1-1; D possibly corresponds to TRBD1 (6 bases). This CDR3 contains 16 residues. V dropped 11 bases and J dropped 7 bases, with 29 bases sitting between them. Germline lookup yields CDR1 MNHNY and CDR2 SVGAGI (reference sequence). The CDR3 DNA reads TGTGCCGGCCGGGACAAACACCTCCCTCCTGCTGGTGAAGCTTTCTTT. Translating it yields CAGRDKHLPPAGEAFF.

This clonotype was detected only a few times. The CDR3 DNA follows: TGTGCTAGTGGTCCCCTCCCGACAGGGGGGTATGGCTACACCTTC. As protein: CASGPLPTGGYGYTF. The chain carries TRBV12-5 and TRBJ1-2, with 9 bases aligning to TRBD1. V dropped 5 bases and J dropped 5; count of bases not matched to a gene: 9. Germline values: CDR1 LGHNT, CDR2 FRNRAP. This CDR3 comprises 15 residues. The full variable domain, its missing parts supplied by reference TRBV12-5 and TRBJ1-2, is DARVTQTPRHKVTEMGQEVTMRCQPILGHNTVFWYRQTMMQGLELLAYFRNRAPLDDSGMPKDRFSAEMPDATLATLKIQPSEPRDSAVYFCASGPLPTGGYGYTFGSGTRLTVV.

The chain is built from TRBV7-6 and TRBJ1-1; perhaps TRBD1 as D (5 bases). The CDR3 length is 16 residues. From germline, CDR1 is SGHVS and CDR2 FNYEAQ. V lost 5 bases to trimming and J lost 3 bases, with 19 bases between them. The CDR3 is CASSVSGGTLHTEAFF. The CDR3 coding sequence is TGTGCCAGCAGCGTTAGTGGGGGGACCTTACACACTGAAGCTTTCTTT.

This sequence joins TRBV4-3 and TRBJ1-2, with 9 bases lining up with TRBD1. V shed 0 bases, J shed 4 bases, and the junction held 6 bases outside the gene matches. CDR3 length: 16 amino acids. The germline CDR1 and CDR2 sequences are LGHNA and YSLEER. CDR3 in amino acids: CASSQDMGQGSYGYTF. The CDR3 region has the DNA TGCGCCAGCAGCCAAGATATGGGACAGGGTTCCTATGGCTACACCTTC.

Points on this clonotype: It differs at one base from a far larger clone, so likely a read error. CDR3 sequence (DNA): TGTGCCAGCATTCCGACAGGGTCCTACGAGCAGTACTTC. This sequence encodes CASIPTGSYEQYF. This chain uses TRBV2 with TRBJ2-7; 7 positions agree with TRBD1. The CDR3 totals 13 residues. The germline V gene has CDR1 SNHLY and CDR2 FYNNEI. The trim removed 7 bases at V and 1 base at J, leaving 4 bases unmatched.

V and J are TRBV24-1 and TRBJ2-1; no clear D. This CDR3 has 15 residues. V was shortened by 7 bases and J by 0 bases, with 12 bases between the two germline ends. Germline V gives CDR1 KGHDR, CDR2 SFDVKD. This CDR3 reads CATSAEGSSYNEQFF. Written as DNA, the CDR3 is TGTGCCACCAGCGCCGAAGGAAGCTCCTACAATGAGCAGTTCTTC.

The CDR3 protein is CASSLRGTGIPWMNFDNEQFF. The CDR3 DNA reads TGTGCCAGCAGCTTGCGAGGGACAGGGATCCCATGGATGAATTTTGACAATGAGCAGTTCTTC. The chain employs TRBV5-6 and TRBJ2-1, with 9 positions matching TRBD1. This CDR3 has 21 residues. Looked up from germline, CDR1 is SGHDT and CDR2 is YYEEEE. V was clipped by 1 base and J by 5 bases; unmatched bases: 22.

This clonotype occurred many times. This chain joins TRBV6-5 and TRBJ2-6; D unresolved. The V and J ends lost 6 bases and 4 bases respectively, with 7 bases between them. The germline CDR1 and CDR2 sequences are MNHEY and SVGAGI. CDR3 length: 13 residues. The DNA for the CDR3 is TGTGCCAGCAGCTCCCTGGGGGCCAACGTCCTGACTTTC. Translation gives CASSSLGANVLTF.

This rearrangement joins TRBV10-2 to TRBJ2-1; 7 bases match TRBD2. J lost 5 bases, V lost 6 bases, and 16 bases had no gene match. Germline CDR1 WSHSY, CDR2 SAAADI. The CDR3 loop spans 17 amino acids. DNA of the CDR3: TGCGCCAGCAGGGGGGGGGGGTTAGCGGGTTTAGACAATGAGCAGTTCTTC. Encoded protein: CASRGGGLAGLDNEQFF.